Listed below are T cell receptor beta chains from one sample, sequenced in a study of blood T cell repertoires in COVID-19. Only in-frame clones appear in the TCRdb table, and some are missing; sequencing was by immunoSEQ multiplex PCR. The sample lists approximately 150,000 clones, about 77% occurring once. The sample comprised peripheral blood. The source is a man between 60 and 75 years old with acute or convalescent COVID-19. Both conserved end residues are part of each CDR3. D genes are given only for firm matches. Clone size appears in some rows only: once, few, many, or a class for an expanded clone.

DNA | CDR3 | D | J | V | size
TGTGCCAGCAGTGAATTCCAGGGGATTACTAGACTAGCCAAAAACATTCAGTACTTC | CASSEFQGITRLAKNIQYF | . | TRBJ2-4 | TRBV6-1 | .
TGTGCCAGCAGCCAAGATCTGTACCAAGAGACCCAGTACTTC | CASSQDLYQETQYF | . | TRBJ2-5 | TRBV3-1/TRBV3-2 | .
TGTGCCAGCAGTTTAGTGCGAGCGGGAGGGACCGAGCAGTACTTC | CASSLVRAGGTEQYF | TRBD2 | TRBJ2-7 | TRBV28 | .
TGTGCCACCAGTACAGGGGTAAGGAACGAGCAGTACTTC | CATSTGVRNEQYF | TRBD1 | TRBJ2-7 | TRBV15 | .
TGTGCCAGCAGTTACCGTGGACAGGGCGCCTACGAGCAGTACTTC | CASSYRGQGAYEQYF | TRBD1 | TRBJ2-7 | TRBV6-5 | .
TGCGCCAGCAGCCCCGGGTCAGGAATAGAGGGCGAGCAGTACTTC | CASSPGSGIEGEQYF | . | TRBJ2-7 | TRBV5-1 | .
TGTGCCAGCAGCCGGCAGGGTAATGAGCAGTTCTTC | CASSRQGNEQFF | . | TRBJ2-1 | TRBV4-2 | .
TGTGCCAGCAGCTTAAACAGGGGGGATGGCTACACCTTC | CASSLNRGDGYTF | TRBD1 | TRBJ1-2 | TRBV7-2 | .
TGTGCCAGCAGCGAACAGGGCCCCCCCTACGAGCAGTACTTC | CASSEQGPPYEQYF | . | TRBJ2-7 | TRBV6-6 | .
TGTGCCAGCAGTGTGGGACTAGCGGGAGGCACCTACGAGCAGTACTTC | CASSVGLAGGTYEQYF | TRBD2 | TRBJ2-7 | TRBV2 | .
TGCGCCAGCAGTGAGGGGGGACTAGGAACAGATACGCAGTATTTT | CASSEGGLGTDTQYF | TRBD2 | TRBJ2-3 | TRBV10-1 | .
TGCGCCAGCAGTCAATTGGGAGGGGGGAGAAGGACTGAAGCTTTCTTT | CASSQLGGGRRTEAFF | . | TRBJ1-1 | TRBV23-1 | many
TGTGCCGCCGGGACAGGGGGTTCCCAAAGGGGCGAGCAGTACTTC | CAAGTGGSQRGEQYF | TRBD1 | TRBJ2-7 | TRBV7-9 | once
TGTGCCAGCAGGCTGGGAGGGGAGACCCAGTACTTC | CASRLGGETQYF | TRBD2 | TRBJ2-5 | TRBV2 | .
TGTGCCAGTAGTATAGGCCCCACTACAGGGGGCTACAATCAGCCCCAGCATTTT | CASSIGPTTGGYNQPQHF | TRBD1 | TRBJ1-5 | TRBV19 | .
TGTGCCAGCAGCAGGGGGGGTGTACACCGGGACCTGAAGGATACCAACACCGGGGAGCTGTTTTTT | CASSRGGVHRDLKDTNTGELFF | . | TRBJ2-2 | TRBV21-1 | few
TGTGCCAGTAGTACCAGCGGAGGGCGGGAGTTCTTC | CASSTSGGREFF | . | TRBJ2-1 | TRBV19 | few
TGTGCCAGTAGCCTCTCCGGAGCGGGAGCTTACAATGAGCAGTTCTTC | CASSLSGAGAYNEQFF | TRBD2 | TRBJ2-1 | TRBV19 | few
TGTGCCAGCACCACAGGACAGGGGGCTGGAAACACCATATATTTT | CASTTGQGAGNTIYF | TRBD1 | TRBJ1-3 | TRBV6-6 | .
TGCGCCAGCAGACCACTAGCGACCGGGGAGCTGTTTTTT | CASRPLATGELFF | TRBD2 | TRBJ2-2 | TRBV5-1 | few
TGCGCCAGCAGCCCGGCAGTGACTAGCGGTGAGCAGTTCTTC | CASSPAVTSGEQFF | TRBD2 | TRBJ2-1 | TRBV5-1 | .
TGTGCCAGTAGTACCGCGGGACAGGGGGTTTATGGCTACACCTTC | CASSTAGQGVYGYTF | TRBD1 | TRBJ1-2 | TRBV19 | .
TGCGCCAGCAGCTTGGAACTAGCGGGAGAGGGTGATACGCAGTATTTT | CASSLELAGEGDTQYF | TRBD2 | TRBJ2-3 | TRBV5-1 | once
TGTGCCAGCAGTCTCGACAGGGGAGACACTGAAGCTTTCTTT | CASSLDRGDTEAFF | TRBD1 | TRBJ1-1 | TRBV7-9 | .